This record looks at one T cell receptor (beta chain) sequence and its context. The germline gene is not matched at one end of the junction; a read error may be the cause. There were no patients who had received any treatment before thyroid surgery. Germline assignment: CDR1 LGHNA and CDR2 YNFKEQ. This CDR3 spans 16 amino acids. TCRdb re-called the PCR reads with MiXCR. The sample holds 35,000 to 45,000 clones, around 28% seen once. These data originate in a study of metastatic and nonmetastatic thyroid tumors. The sample comprised blood. The V and J genes are TRBV4-2 and TRBJ2-3; 12 nucleotides align to TRBD2. The TCR originated in a male donor with papillary thyroid cancer or a benign thyroid nodule (not recorded which). Some clones in this sample may be carry-over from other donors' samples. The CDR3 bases are TGTGCGAGCAGCCGGCGACTAGCGGGAGTCGCAGATACGCAGTTTTTT. Translation gives CASSRRLAGVADTQFF.